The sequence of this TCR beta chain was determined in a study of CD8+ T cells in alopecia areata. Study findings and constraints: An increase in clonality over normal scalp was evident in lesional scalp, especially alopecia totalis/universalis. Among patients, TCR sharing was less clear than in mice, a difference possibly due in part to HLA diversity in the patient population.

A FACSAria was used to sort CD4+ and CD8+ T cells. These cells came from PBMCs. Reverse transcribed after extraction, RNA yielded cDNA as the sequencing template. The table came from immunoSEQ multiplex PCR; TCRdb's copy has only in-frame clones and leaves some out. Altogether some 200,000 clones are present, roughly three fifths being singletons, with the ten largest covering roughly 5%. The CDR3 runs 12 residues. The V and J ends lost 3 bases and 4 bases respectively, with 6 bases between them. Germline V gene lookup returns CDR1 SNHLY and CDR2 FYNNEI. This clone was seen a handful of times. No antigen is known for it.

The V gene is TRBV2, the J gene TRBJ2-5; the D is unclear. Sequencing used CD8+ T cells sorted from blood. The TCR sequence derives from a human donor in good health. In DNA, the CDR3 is TGTGCCAGCAGTGATCCGGGAGAGACCCAGTACTTC. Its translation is CASSDPGETQYF.